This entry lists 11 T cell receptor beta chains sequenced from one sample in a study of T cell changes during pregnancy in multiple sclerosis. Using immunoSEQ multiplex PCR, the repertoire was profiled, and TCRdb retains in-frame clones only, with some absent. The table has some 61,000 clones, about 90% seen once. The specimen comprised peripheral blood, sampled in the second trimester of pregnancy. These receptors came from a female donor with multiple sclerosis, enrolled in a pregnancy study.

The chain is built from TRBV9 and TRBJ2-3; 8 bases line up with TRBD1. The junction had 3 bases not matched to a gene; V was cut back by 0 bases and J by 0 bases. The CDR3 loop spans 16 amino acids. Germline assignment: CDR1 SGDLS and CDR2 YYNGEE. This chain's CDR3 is CASSVGDRPSTDTQYF. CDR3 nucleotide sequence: TGTGCCAGCAGCGTAGGGGACAGGCCTAGCACAGATACGCAGTATTTT.

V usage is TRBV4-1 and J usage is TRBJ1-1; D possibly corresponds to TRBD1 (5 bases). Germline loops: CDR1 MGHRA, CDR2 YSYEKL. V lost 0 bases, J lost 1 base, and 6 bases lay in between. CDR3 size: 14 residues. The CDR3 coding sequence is TGCGCCAGCAGCCAAGAACAGGAGAACACTGAAGCTTTCTTT. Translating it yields CASSQEQENTEAFF.

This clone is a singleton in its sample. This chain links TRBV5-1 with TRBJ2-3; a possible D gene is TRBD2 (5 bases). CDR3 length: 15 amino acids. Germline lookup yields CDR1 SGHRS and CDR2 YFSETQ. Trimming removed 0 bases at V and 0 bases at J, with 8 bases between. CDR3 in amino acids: CASSLVRTSTDTQYF. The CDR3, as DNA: TGCGCCAGCAGCTTGGTGCGGACTAGCACAGATACGCAGTATTTT.

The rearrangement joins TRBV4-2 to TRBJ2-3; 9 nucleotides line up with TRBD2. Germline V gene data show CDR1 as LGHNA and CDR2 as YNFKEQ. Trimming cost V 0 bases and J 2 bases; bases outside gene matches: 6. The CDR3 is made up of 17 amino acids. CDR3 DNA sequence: TGTGCCAGCAGCCAAGATGAAGCGGGGGGATCCACAGATACGCAGTATTTT. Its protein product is CASSQDEAGGSTDTQYF.

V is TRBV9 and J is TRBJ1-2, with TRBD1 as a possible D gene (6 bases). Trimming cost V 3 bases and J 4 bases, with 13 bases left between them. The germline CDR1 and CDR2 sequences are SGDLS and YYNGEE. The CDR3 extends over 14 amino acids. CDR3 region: CASSAVGGGYGYTF. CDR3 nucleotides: TGTGCCAGCAGCGCCGTAGGGGGGGGCTATGGCTACACCTTC. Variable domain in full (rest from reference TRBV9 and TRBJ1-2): DSGVTQTPKHLITATGQRVTLRCSPRSGDLSVYWYQQSLDQGLQFLIQYYNGEERAKGNILERFSAQQFPDLHSELNLSSLELGDSALYFCASSAVGGGYGYTFGSGTRLTVV.

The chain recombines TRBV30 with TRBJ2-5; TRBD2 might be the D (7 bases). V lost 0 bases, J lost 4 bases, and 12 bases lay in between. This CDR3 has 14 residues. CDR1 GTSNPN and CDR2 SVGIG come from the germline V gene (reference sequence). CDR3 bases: TGTGCCTGGAGTGTGGGGGGGGCCTCAGAGACCCAGTACTTC. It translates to CAWSVGGASETQYF.

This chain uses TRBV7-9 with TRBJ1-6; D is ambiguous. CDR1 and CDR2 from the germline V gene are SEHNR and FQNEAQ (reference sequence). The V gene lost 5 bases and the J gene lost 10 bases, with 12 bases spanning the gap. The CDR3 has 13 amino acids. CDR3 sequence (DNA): TGTGCCAGCAGCGCCCGGGTAGACTCACCCCTCCACTTT. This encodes CASSARVDSPLHF.

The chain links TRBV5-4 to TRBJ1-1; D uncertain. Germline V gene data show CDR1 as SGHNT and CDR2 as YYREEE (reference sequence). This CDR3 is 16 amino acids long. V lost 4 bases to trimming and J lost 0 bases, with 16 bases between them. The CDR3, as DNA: TGTGCCAGCAGCCTGCTCCGAAAATCAGTGAACACTGAAGCTTTCTTT. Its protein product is CASSLLRKSVNTEAFF.

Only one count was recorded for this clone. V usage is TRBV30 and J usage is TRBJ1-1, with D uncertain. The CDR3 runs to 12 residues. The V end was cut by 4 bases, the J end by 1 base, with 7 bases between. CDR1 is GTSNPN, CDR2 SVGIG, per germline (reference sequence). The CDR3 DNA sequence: TGTGCCTGGATTCCAGGGAACACTGAAGCTTTCTTT. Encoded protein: CAWIPGNTEAFF. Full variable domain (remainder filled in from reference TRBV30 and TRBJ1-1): SQTIHQWPATLVQPVGSPLSLECTVEGTSNPNLYWYRQAAGRGLQLLFYSVGIGQISSEVPQNLSASRPQDRQFILSSKKLLLSDSGFYLCAWIPGNTEAFFGQGTRLTVV.

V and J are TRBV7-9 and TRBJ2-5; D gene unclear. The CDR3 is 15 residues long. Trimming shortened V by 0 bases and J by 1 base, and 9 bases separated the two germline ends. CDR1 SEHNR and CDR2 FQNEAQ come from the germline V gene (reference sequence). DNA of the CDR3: TGTGCCAGCAGCTTAGCCTTACCAGGCCAAGAGACCCAGTACTTC. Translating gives CASSLALPGQETQYF.

In DNA, the CDR3 is TGTGCCAGCAGCTTAGCAGGGACAGGCTACGAGCAGTACTTC. Protein: CASSLAGTGYEQYF. The chain employs TRBV7-9 and TRBJ2-7; 8 nucleotides align to TRBD1. Germline V gene data show CDR1 as SEHNR and CDR2 as FQNEAQ (reference sequence). Trimming at V came to 0 bases and at J to 3 bases, leaving 1 base not matched to a gene. The length of the CDR3 is 14 residues.